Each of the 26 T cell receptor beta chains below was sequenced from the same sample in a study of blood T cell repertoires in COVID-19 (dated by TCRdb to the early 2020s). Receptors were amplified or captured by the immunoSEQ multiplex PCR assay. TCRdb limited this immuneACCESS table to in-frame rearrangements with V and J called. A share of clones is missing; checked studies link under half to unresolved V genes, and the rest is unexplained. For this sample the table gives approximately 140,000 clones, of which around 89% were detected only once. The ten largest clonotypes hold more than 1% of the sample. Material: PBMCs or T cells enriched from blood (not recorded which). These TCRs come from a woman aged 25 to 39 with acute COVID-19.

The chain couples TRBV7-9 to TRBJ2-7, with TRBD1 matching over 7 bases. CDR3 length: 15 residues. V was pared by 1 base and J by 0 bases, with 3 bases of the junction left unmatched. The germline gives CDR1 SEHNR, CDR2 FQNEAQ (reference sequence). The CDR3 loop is CASSLGRGYSYEQYF. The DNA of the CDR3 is TGTGCCAGCAGCTTAGGCAGGGGGTACTCCTACGAGCAGTACTTC. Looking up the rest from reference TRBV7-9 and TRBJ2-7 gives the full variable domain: DTGVSQNPRHKITKRGQNVTFRCDPISEHNRLYWYRQTLGQGPEFLTYFQNEAQLEKSRLLSDRFSAERPKGSFSTLEIQRTEQGDSAMYLCASSLGRGYSYEQYFGPGTRLTVT.

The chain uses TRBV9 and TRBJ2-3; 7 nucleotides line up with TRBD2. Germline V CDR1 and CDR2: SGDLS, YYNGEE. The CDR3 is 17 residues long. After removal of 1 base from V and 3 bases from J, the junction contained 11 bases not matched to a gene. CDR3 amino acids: CASSVLRETGLTDTQYF. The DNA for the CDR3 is TGTGCCAGCAGCGTATTGCGGGAGACGGGATTAACAGATACGCAGTATTTT.

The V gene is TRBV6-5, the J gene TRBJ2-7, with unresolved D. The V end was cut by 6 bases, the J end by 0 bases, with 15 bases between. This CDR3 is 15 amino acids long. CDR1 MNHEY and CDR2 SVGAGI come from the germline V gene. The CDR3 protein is CASRQTLQTSYEQYF. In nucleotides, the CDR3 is TGTGCCAGCAGACAAACGTTACAGACCTCCTACGAGCAGTACTTC.

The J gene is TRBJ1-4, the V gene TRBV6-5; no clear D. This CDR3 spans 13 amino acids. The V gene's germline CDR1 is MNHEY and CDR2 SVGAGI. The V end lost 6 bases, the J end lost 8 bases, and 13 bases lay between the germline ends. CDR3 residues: CASRGPRREKLFF. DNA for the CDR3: TGTGCCAGCAGAGGGCCCAGGAGGGAAAAACTGTTTTTT.

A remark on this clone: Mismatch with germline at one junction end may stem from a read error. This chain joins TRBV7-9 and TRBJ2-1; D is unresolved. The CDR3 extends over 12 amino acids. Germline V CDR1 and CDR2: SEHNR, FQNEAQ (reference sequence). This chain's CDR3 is CASSSRARLPVF. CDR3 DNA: TGTGCCAGCAGCTCGCGAGCCCGACTCCCTGTCTTC. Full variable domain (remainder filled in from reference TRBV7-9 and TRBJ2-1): DTGVSQNPRHKITKRGQNVTFRCDPISEHNRLYWYRQTLGQGPEFLTYFQNEAQLEKSRLLSDRFSAERPKGSFSTLEIQRTEQGDSAMYLCASSSRARLPVFGPGTRLTVL.

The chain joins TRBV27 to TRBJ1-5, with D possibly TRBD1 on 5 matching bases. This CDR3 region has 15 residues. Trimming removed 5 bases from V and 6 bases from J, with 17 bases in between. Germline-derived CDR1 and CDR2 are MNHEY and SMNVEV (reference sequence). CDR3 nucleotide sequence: TGTGCCAGCAGTCCTATACCCTCCAGGGTTCAGCCCCAGCATTTT. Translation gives CASSPIPSRVQPQHF.

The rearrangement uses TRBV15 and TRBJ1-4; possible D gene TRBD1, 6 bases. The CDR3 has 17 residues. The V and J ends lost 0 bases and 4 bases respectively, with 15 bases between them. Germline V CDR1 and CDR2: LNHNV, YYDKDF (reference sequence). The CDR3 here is CATSRDSAGAVNEKLFF. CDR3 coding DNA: TGTGCCACCAGCAGAGACTCAGCAGGGGCGGTTAATGAAAAACTGTTTTTT.

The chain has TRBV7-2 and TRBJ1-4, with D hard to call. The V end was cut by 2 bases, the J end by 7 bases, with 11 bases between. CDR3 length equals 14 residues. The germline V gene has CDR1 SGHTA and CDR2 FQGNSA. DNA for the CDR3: TGTGCCAGCAGCTTAAGCGGGCTTTCTGAAAAACTGTTTTTT. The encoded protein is CASSLSGLSEKLFF. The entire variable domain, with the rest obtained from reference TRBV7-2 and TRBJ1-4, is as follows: GAGVSQSPSNKVTEKGKDVELRCDPISGHTALYWYRQSLGQGLEFLIYFQGNSAPDKSGLPSDRFSAERTGGSVSTLTIQRTQQEDSAVYLCASSLSGLSEKLFFGSGTQLSVL.

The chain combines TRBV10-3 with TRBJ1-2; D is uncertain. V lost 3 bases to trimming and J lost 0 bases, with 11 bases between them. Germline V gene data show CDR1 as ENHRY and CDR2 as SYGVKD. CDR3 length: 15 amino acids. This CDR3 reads CAISEVGITNYGYTF. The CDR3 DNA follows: TGTGCCATCAGTGAAGTCGGGATTACTAACTATGGCTACACCTTC.

In nucleotides, the CDR3 is TGTGCCAGCAGCGTACAGACAGGGACAAACTATGGCTACACCTTC. Protein product: CASSVQTGTNYGYTF. The gene calls are TRBV9 and TRBJ1-2, with TRBD1 matching over 7 bases. The CDR3 covers 15 residues. Germline assignment: CDR1 SGDLS and CDR2 YYNGEE. The V and J ends lost 1 base and 2 bases, in that order; junction bases with no gene match: 5.

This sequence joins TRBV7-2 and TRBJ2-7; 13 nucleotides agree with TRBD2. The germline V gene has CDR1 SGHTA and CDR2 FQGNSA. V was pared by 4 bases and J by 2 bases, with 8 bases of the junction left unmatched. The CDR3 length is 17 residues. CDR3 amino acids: CASSSTRLAGGAYEQYF. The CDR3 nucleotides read TGTGCCAGCAGCTCCACCCGACTAGCGGGAGGAGCCTACGAGCAGTACTTC.

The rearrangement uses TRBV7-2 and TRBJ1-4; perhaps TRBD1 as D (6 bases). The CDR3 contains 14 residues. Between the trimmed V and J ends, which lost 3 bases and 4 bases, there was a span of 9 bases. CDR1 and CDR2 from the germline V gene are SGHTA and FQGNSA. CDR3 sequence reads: CASSLAGVNEKLFF. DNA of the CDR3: TGTGCCAGCAGCTTGGCAGGGGTTAATGAAAAACTGTTTTTT.

The CDR3 here is CASSEAGELFF. The CDR3 nucleotides are TGTGCCAGCAGTGAGGCCGGGGAGCTGTTTTTT. The chain uses TRBV6-2 or TRBV6-3 and TRBJ2-2, with D uncertain. This CDR3 region has 11 residues. V lost 5 bases and J 6 bases, leaving 4 bases between the germline ends. Germline values: CDR1 MNHEY, CDR2 SVGEGT.

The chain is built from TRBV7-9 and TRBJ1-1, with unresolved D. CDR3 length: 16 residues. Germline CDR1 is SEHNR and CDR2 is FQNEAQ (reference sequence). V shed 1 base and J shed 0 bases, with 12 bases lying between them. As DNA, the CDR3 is TGTGCCAGCAGCTTAGTAAGTTGGGCTATGAACACTGAAGCTTTCTTT. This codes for CASSLVSWAMNTEAFF. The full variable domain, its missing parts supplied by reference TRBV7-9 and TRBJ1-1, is DTGVSQNPRHKITKRGQNVTFRCDPISEHNRLYWYRQTLGQGPEFLTYFQNEAQLEKSRLLSDRFSAERPKGSFSTLEIQRTEQGDSAMYLCASSLVSWAMNTEAFFGQGTRLTVV.

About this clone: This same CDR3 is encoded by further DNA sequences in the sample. For the CDR3, the DNA is TGTGCCACCAGTGATCCCGGGACAGGGGGCGAAAAACTGTTTTTT. This gives the protein CATSDPGTGGEKLFF. V and J are TRBV24-1 and TRBJ1-4; 12 bases are a match to TRBD1. This CDR3 has 15 amino acids. The V gene's germline CDR1 is KGHDR and CDR2 SFDVKD. Unmatched junction bases numbered 3, after V lost 3 bases and J lost 8 bases.

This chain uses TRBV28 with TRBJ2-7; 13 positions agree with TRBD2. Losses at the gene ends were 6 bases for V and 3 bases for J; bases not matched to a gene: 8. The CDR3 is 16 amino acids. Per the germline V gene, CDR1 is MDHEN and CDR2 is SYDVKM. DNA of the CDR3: TGTGCCAGCAGCCCGGGACTAGCGGGAACTCTCTACGAGCAGTACTTC. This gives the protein CASSPGLAGTLYEQYF. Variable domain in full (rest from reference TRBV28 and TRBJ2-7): DVKVTQSSRYLVKRTGEKVFLECVQDMDHENMFWYRQDPGLGLRLIYFSYDVKMKEKGDIPEGYSVSREKKERFSLILESASTNQTSMYLCASSPGLAGTLYEQYFGPGTRLTVT.

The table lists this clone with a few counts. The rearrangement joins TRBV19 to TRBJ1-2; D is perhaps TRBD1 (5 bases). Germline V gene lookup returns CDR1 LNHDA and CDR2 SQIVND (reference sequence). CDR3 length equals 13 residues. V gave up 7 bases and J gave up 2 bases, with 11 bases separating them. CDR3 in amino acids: CASTPTENYGYTF. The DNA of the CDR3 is TGTGCCAGTACCCCGACAGAAAACTATGGCTACACCTTC.

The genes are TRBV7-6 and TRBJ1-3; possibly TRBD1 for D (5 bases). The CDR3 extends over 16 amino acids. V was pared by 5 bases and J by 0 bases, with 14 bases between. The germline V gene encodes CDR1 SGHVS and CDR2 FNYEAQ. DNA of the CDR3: TGTGCCAGCAGCCTCGGGGGGTCCCTCTCTGGAAACACCATATATTTT. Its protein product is CASSLGGSLSGNTIYF.

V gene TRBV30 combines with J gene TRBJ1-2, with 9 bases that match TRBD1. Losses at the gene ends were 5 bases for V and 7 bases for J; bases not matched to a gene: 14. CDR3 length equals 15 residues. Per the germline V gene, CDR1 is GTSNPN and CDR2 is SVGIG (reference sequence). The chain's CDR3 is CAWDRGAGTGTGYTF. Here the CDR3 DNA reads TGTGCCTGGGATAGGGGCGCCGGGACAGGGACTGGCTACACCTTC.

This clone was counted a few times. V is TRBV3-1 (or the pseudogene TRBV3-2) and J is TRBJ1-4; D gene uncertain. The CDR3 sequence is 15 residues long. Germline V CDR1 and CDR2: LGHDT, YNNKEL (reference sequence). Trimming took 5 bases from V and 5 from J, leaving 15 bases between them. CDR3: CASSLTVIVNEKLFF. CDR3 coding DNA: TGTGCCAGCAGCTTAACTGTGATCGTAAATGAAAAACTGTTTTTT.

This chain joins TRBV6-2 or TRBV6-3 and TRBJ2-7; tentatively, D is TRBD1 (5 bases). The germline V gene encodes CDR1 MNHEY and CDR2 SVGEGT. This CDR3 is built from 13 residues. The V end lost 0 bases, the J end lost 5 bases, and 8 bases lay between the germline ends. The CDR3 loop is CASSYSGRDEQYF. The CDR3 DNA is TGTGCCAGCAGTTACTCGGGCAGGGACGAGCAGTACTTC.

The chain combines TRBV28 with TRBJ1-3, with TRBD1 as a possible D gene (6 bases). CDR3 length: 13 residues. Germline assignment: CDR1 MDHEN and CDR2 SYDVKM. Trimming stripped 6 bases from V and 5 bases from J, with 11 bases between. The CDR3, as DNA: TGTGCCAGCAGCCCCGGACAGAGAAACACCATATATTTT. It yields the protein CASSPGQRNTIYF. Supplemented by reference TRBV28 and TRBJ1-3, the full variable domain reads DVKVTQSSRYLVKRTGEKVFLECVQDMDHENMFWYRQDPGLGLRLIYFSYDVKMKEKGDIPEGYSVSREKKERFSLILESASTNQTSMYLCASSPGQRNTIYFGEGSWLTVV.

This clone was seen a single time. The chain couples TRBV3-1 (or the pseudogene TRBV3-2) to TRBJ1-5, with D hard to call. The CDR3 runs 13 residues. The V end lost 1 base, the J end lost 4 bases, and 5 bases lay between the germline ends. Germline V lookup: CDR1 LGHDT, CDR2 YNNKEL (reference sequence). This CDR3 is CASSQALNQPQHF. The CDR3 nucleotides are TGTGCCAGCAGCCAAGCACTTAATCAGCCCCAGCATTTT.

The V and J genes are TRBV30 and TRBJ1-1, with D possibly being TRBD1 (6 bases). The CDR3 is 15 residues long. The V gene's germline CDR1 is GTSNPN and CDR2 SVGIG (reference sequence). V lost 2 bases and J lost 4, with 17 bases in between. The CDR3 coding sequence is TGTGCCTGGAGTCGAAAGGGGGTTCGAGGCACTGAAGCTTTCTTT. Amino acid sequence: CAWSRKGVRGTEAFF.

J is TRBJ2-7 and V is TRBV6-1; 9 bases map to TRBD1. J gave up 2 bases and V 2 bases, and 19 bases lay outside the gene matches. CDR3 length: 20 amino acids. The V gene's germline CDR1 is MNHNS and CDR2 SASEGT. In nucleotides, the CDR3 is TGTGCCAGCAGTGAAAGGGGAGCAAGGGTCCGGGACAGGGACCCCTACGAGCAGTACTTC. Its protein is CASSERGARVRDRDPYEQYF.

CDR3 sequence: CASTRGITGYGYTF. CDR3 in DNA: TGTGCCAGCACGAGAGGGATCACAGGGTATGGCTACACCTTC. V and J are TRBV9 and TRBJ1-2; perhaps TRBD1 as D (6 bases). This CDR3 comprises 14 residues. Germline values: CDR1 SGDLS, CDR2 YYNGEE. V was pared by 6 bases and J by 5 bases, with 17 bases between. Variable domain in full (rest from reference TRBV9 and TRBJ1-2): DSGVTQTPKHLITATGQRVTLRCSPRSGDLSVYWYQQSLDQGLQFLIQYYNGEERAKGNILERFSAQQFPDLHSELNLSSLELGDSALYFCASTRGITGYGYTFGSGTRLTVV.